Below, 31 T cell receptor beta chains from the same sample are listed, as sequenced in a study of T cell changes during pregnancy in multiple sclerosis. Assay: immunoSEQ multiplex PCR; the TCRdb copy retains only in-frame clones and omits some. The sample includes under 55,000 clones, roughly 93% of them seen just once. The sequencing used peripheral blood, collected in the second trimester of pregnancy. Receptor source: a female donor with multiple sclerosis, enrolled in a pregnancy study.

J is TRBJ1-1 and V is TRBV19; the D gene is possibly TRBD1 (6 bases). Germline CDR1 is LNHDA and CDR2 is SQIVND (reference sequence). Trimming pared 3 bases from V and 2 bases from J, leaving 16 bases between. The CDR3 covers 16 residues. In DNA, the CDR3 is TGTGCCAGTAGTATTCTGCGACAGGACAGAAACACTGAAGCTTTCTTT. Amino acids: CASSILRQDRNTEAFF.

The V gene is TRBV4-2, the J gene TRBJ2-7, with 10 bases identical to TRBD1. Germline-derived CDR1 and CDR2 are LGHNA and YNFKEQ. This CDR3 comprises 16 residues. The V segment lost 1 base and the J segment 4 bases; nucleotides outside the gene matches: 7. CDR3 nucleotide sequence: TGTGCCAGCAGCCAAGCCCGGACAGGGGGAGAATACGAGCAGTACTTC. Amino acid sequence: CASSQARTGGEYEQYF.

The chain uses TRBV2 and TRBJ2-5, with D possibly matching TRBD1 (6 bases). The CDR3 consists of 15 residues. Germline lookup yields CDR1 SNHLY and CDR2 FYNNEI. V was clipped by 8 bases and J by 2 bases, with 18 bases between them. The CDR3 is CASEGARGIQETQYF. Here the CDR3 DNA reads TGTGCCAGCGAAGGAGCCAGGGGTATACAAGAGACCCAGTACTTC.

In DNA, the CDR3 is TGCGCCAGCAGCAGAGGGACTAGCGGGAGACTAGTCACCGGGGAGCTGTTTTTT. It translates to CASSRGTSGRLVTGELFF. The chain employs TRBV5-1 and TRBJ2-2; 14 nucleotides align to TRBD2. CDR3 length: 18 amino acids. In germline, CDR1 is SGHRS, CDR2 YFSETQ. V dropped 4 bases and J dropped 4; count of bases not matched to a gene: 9.

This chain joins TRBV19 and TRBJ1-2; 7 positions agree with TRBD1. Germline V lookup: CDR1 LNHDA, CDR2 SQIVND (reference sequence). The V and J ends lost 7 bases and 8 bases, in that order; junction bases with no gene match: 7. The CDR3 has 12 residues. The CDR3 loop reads CASTDRPGGYTF. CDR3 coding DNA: TGTGCCAGTACGGACAGGCCGGGAGGCTACACCTTC.

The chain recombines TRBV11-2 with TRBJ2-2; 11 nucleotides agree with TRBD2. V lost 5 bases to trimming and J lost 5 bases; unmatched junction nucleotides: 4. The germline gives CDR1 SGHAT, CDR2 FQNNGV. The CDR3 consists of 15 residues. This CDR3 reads CASSRGTSGTGELFF. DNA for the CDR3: TGTGCCAGCAGCCGAGGGACTAGCGGAACCGGGGAGCTGTTTTTT.

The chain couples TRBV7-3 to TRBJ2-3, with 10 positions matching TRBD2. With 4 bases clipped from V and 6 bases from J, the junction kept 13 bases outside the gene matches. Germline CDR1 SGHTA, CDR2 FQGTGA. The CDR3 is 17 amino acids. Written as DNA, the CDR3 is TGTGCCAGCAGCTCGAAGCCTAGCGGGAGTCGTGCGGATACGCAGTATTTT. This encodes CASSSKPSGSRADTQYF.

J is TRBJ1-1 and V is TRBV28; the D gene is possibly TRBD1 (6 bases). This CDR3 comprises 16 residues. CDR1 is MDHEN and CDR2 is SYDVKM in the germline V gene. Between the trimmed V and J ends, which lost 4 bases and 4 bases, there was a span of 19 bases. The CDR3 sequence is CASSSLSGGRGTEAFF. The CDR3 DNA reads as TGTGCCAGCAGTTCCCTCTCGGGGGGCCGGGGCACTGAAGCTTTCTTT.

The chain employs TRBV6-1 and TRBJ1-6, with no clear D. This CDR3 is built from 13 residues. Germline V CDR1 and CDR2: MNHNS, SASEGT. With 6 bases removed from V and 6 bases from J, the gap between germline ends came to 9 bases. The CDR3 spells CASRTETNSPLHF. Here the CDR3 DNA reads TGTGCCAGCAGGACGGAGACTAATTCACCCCTCCACTTT.

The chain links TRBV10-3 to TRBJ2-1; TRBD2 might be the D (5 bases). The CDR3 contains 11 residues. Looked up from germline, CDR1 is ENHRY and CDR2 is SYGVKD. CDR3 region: CAIGDGGEQFF. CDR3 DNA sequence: TGTGCAATCGGCGACGGAGGCGAGCAGTTCTTC.

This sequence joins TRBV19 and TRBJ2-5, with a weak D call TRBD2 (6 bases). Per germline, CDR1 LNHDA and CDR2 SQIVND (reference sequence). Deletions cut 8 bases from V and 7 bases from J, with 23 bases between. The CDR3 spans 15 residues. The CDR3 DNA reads TGTGCCAGTCACCCCGGCGGGACCGCAGGCAGGACCCAGTACTTC. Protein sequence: CASHPGGTAGRTQYF.

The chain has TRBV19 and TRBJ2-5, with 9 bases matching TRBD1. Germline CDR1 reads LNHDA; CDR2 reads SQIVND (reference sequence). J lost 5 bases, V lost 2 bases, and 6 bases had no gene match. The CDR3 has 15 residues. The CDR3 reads CASSIWTGAGETQYF. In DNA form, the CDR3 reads TGTGCCAGTAGTATATGGACAGGGGCGGGGGAGACCCAGTACTTC.

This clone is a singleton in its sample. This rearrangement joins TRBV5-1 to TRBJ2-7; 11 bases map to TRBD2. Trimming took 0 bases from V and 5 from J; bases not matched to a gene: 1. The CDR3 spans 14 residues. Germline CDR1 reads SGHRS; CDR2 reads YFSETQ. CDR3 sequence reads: CASSLVLAGDEQYF. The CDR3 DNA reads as TGCGCCAGCAGCTTGGTACTAGCGGGAGACGAGCAGTACTTC.

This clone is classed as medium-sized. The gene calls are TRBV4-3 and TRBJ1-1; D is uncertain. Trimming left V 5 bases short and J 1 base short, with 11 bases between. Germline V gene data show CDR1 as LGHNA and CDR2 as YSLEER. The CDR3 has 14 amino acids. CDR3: CASSDNNENTEAFF. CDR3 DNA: TGCGCCAGCAGCGATAACAATGAGAACACTGAAGCTTTCTTT.

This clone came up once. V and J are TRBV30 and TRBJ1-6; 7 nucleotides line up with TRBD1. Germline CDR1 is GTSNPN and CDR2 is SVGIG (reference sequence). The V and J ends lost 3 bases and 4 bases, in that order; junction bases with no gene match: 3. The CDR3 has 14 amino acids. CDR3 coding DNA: TGTGCCTGGAGCGTACAGGGGTATAATTCACCCCTCCACTTT. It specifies CAWSVQGYNSPLHF.

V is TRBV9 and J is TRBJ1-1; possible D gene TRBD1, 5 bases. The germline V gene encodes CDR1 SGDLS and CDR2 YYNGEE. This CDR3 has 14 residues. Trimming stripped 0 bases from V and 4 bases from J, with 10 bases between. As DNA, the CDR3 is TGTGCCAGCAGCGTAGGGCAGGGATCCACTGAAGCTTTCTTT. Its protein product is CASSVGQGSTEAFF. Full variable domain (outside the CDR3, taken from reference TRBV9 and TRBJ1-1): DSGVTQTPKHLITATGQRVTLRCSPRSGDLSVYWYQQSLDQGLQFLIQYYNGEERAKGNILERFSAQQFPDLHSELNLSSLELGDSALYFCASSVGQGSTEAFFGQGTRLTVV.

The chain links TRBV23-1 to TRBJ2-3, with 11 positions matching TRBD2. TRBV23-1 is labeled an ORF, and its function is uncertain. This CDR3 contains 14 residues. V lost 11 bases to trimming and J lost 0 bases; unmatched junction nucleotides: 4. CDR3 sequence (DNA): TGCGCCCACGGACTAGCGGGCAGCACAGATACGCAGTATTTT. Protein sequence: CAHGLAGSTDTQYF.

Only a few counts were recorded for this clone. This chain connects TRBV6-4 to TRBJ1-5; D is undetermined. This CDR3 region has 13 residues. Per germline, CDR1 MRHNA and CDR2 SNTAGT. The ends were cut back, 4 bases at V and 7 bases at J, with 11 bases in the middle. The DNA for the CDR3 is TGTGCCAGCAGTGTATGGGGAGGGCAGCCCCAGCATTTT. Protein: CASSVWGGQPQHF.

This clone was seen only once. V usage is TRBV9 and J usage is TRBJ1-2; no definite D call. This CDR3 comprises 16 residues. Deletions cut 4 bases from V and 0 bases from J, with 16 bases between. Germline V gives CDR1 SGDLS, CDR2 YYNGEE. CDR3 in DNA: TGTGCCAGCAGCTCAACCGGCGGAGGATCTAACTATGGCTACACCTTC. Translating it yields CASSSTGGGSNYGYTF.

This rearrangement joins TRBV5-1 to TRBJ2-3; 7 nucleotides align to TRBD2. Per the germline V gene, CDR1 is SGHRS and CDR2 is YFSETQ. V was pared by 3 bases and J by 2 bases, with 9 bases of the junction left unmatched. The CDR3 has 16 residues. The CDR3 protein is CASSYYPGGATDTQYF. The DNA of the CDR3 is TGCGCCAGCAGCTACTACCCGGGAGGCGCCACAGATACGCAGTATTTT.

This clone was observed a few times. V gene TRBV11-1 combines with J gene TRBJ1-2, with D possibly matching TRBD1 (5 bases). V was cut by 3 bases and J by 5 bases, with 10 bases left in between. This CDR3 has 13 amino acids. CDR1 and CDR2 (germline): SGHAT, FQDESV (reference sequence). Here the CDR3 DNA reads TGTGCCAGCAGCTTCTTGGGGGGATATGGCTACACCTTC. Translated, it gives CASSFLGGYGYTF.

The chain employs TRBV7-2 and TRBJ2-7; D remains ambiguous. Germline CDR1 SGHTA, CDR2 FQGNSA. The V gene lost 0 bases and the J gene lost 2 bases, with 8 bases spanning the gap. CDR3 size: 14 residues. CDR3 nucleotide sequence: TGTGCCAGCAGCTTAGCTTTGTCAGCCTACGAGCAGTACTTC. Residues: CASSLALSAYEQYF. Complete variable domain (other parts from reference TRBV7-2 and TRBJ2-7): GAGVSQSPSNKVTEKGKDVELRCDPISGHTALYWYRQSLGQGLEFLIYFQGNSAPDKSGLPSDRFSAERTGGSVSTLTIQRTQQEDSAVYLCASSLALSAYEQYFGPGTRLTVT.

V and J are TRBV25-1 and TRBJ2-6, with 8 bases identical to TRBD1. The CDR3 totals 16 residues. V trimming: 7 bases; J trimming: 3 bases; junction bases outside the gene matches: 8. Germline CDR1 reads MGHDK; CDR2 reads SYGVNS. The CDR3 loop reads CASKGQAFSGANVLTF. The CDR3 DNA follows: TGTGCCAGCAAGGGACAGGCGTTTAGTGGGGCCAACGTCCTGACTTTC.

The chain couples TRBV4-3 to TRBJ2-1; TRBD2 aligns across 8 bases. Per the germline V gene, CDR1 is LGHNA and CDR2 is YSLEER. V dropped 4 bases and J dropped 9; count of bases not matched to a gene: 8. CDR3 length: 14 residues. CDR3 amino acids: CASSPQREFLEQFF. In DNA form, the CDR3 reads TGCGCCAGCAGCCCCCAGCGGGAGTTCCTTGAGCAGTTCTTC.

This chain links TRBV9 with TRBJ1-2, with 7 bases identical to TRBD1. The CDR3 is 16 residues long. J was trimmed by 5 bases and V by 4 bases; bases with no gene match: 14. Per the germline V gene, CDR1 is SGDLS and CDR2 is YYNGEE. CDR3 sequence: CASSPHPTTGSYGYTF. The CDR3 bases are TGTGCCAGCAGCCCTCATCCCACGACAGGGTCGTATGGCTACACCTTC.

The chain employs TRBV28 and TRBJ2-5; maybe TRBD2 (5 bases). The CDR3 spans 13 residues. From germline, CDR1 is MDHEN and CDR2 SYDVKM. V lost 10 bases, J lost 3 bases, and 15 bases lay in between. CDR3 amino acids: CAKKTGIKETQYF. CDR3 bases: TGTGCCAAAAAGACGGGAATTAAAGAGACCCAGTACTTC.

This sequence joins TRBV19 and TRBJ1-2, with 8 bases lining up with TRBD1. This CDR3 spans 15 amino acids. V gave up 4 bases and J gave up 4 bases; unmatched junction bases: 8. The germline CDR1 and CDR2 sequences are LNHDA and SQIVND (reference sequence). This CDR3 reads CASSTKTGTGYGYTF. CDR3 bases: TGTGCCAGTAGTACCAAAACCGGGACAGGCTATGGCTACACCTTC.

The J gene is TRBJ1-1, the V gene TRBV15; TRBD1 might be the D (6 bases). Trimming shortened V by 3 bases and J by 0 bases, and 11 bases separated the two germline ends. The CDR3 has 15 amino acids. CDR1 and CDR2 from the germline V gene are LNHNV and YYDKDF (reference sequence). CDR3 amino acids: CATSSLQGMNTEAFF. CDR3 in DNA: TGTGCCACCAGCAGCCTACAGGGAATGAACACTGAAGCTTTCTTT.

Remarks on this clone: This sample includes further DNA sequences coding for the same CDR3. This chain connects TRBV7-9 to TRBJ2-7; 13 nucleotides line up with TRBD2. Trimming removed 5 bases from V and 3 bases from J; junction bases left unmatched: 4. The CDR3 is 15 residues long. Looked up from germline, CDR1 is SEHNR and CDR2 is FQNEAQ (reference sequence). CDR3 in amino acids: CASSLRTSGSYEQYF. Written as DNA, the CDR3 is TGTGCCAGCAGCCTCCGGACTAGCGGGAGCTACGAGCAGTACTTC.

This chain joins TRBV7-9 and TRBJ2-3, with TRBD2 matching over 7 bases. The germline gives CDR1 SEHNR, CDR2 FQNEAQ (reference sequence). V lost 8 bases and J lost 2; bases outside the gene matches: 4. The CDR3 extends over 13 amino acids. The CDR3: CASRGENTDTQYF. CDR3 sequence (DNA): TGTGCCAGCCGGGGGGAAAACACAGATACGCAGTATTTT. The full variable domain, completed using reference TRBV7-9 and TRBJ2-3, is DTGVSQNPRHKITKRGQNVTFRCDPISEHNRLYWYRQTLGQGPEFLTYFQNEAQLEKSRLLSDRFSAERPKGSFSTLEIQRTEQGDSAMYLCASRGENTDTQYFGPGTRLTVL.

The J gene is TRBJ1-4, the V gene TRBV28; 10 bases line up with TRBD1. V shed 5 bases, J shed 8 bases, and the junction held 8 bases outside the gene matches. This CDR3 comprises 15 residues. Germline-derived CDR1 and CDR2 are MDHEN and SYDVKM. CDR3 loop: CASSIRQGAREKLFF. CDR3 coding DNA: TGTGCCAGCAGTATCAGACAGGGGGCTCGGGAAAAACTGTTTTTT.